A selection of T cell receptor beta chains follows, all from one sample in a study of shared T cell receptors in the human thymus. Here immunoSEQ multiplex PCR was the method, and the copy in TCRdb shows in-frame clones only, minus some. This table has 550,000 to 800,000 clones, 70% to 90% appearing once. These data were also reused for a study on human thymus T cells.

The sequencing sample was made of thymocytes. These receptors all stem from a girl under three years old with a congenital heart defect. Both conserved end residues are part of each CDR3. The D gene is left open where the match is weak. The size of a clone is reported for some rows only, either as once, few or many, or as a class for expanded clones.

D	V	J	size	DNA	CDR3
.	TRBV28	TRBJ2-1	.	TGTGCCAGCAACCAAAACCGGGACACTCACAATGAGCAGTTCTTC	CASNQNRDTHNEQFF
TRBD1	TRBV19	TRBJ1-2	few	TGTGCCAGTACCCATCCCTCGGGACAGTTTAACTATGGCTACACCTTC	CASTHPSGQFNYGYTF
TRBD2	TRBV5-1	TRBJ2-1	.	TGCGCCAGCAGCTTGGGTCTAGCGGGGACATGCGATGAGCAGTTCTTC	CASSLGLAGTCDEQFF
.	TRBV7-9	TRBJ2-1	.	TGTGCCAGCAGCCCAGTCCGGGATTACAATGAGCAGTTCTTC	CASSPVRDYNEQFF
.	TRBV27	TRBJ1-4	.	TGTGCCAGCAGCTTGGCCCCGCGGGGCGGTGGGGAAAAACTGTTTTTT	CASSLAPRGGGEKLFF
TRBD1	TRBV11-2	TRBJ2-5	.	TGTGCCAGCAGCTTAGGTTGGACAGGGGACTCACGGTACCAAGAGACCCAGTACTTC	CASSLGWTGDSRYQETQYF
TRBD1	TRBV5-1	TRBJ2-5	.	TGCGCCAGCAGCTGGACCGGAGACCCGACTGACAGGGGGCCAGGGACCCAGTACTTC	CASSWTGDPTDRGPGTQYF
.	TRBV4-2	TRBJ1-1	.	TGTGCCAGCAGCGTATACAAAATGAACACTGAAGCTTTCTTT	CASSVYKMNTEAFF
.	TRBV6-6	TRBJ2-7	once	TGTGCCAGCAGTGGCCCCAGGACCTACGAGCAGTACTTC	CASSGPRTYEQYF
TRBD2	TRBV5-6	TRBJ2-1	.	TGTGCCAGCAGTCGGACTAGCGGTTACAATGAGCAGTTCTTC	CASSRTSGYNEQFF
.	TRBV6-5	TRBJ1-2	.	TGTGCCAGCAGTTACCGACCCCCCGACACCGACTATGGCTACACCTTC	CASSYRPPDTDYGYTF
.	TRBV28	TRBJ1-1	.	TGTGCCAGCAGCCGTTTGACAGGAGTACCTGAAGCTTTCTTT	CASSRLTGVPEAFF
TRBD1	TRBV9	TRBJ1-1	.	TGTGCCAGCAGACCCTCAGACAGGGAGGTTGGAGTGAACACTGAAGCTTTCTTT	CASRPSDREVGVNTEAFF
TRBD1	TRBV19	TRBJ1-1	.	TGTGCCAGTAGTCCGGGGACAGGGAAGACCCAGGGTGAAGCTTTCTTT	CASSPGTGKTQGEAFF
TRBD1	TRBV2	TRBJ2-5	once	TGTGCCTCTAAGACAGGGAAAGAGACCCAGTACTTC	CASKTGKETQYF
.	TRBV7-2	TRBJ1-3	.	TGTGCCAGCAGCTTAGACAGGGCCTCTGGAAACACCATATATTTT	CASSLDRASGNTIYF
.	TRBV28	TRBJ1-5	.	TGTGCCAGCAGCCGAGGGTATAGCAATCAGCCCCAGCATTTT	CASSRGYSNQPQHF
TRBD1	TRBV28	TRBJ1-4	.	TGTGCCAGCAGCAGACAGGGGTTTCGTGAAAAACTGTTTTTT	CASSRQGFREKLFF
.	TRBV6-5	TRBJ1-1	.	TGTGCCAGCAGTTACAGTGGGGAGGACACTGAAGCTTTCTTT	CASSYSGEDTEAFF
.	TRBV6-1	TRBJ1-1	once	TGTGTCACCCTAAGAGGATCTACGAGGGAAGCTTTCTTT	CVTLRGSTREAFF
.	TRBV10-1	TRBJ1-1	.	TGCGCCAGCAGTGTGGGCAGTCACGCTGAAGCTTTCTTT	CASSVGSHAEAFF
TRBD1	TRBV13	TRBJ2-7	.	TGTGCCAGCAGCGACAGGGGCCAGTCCTACGAGCAGTACTTC	CASSDRGQSYEQYF
TRBD2	TRBV28	TRBJ2-7	.	TGTGCCAGCAGACATCGCCCAGGGACTAGCGTCTCCTACGAGCAGTACTTC	CASRHRPGTSVSYEQYF
.	TRBV7-9	TRBJ2-3	.	TGTGCCAGCAGCTTAGTACCAGGGACTGGACGAAATACAGATACGCAGTATTTT	CASSLVPGTGRNTDTQYF
TRBD2	TRBV5-4	TRBJ2-2	.	TGTGCCAGCAGCTGGGACCCTAGCGGGGGGGGAGGCACCGGGGAGCTGTTTTTT	CASSWDPSGGGGTGELFF
.	TRBV27	TRBJ2-7	.	TGTGCCAGCAGTTTATACCGACGACAGGCCCCTTCCTACGAGCAGTACTTC	CASSLYRRQAPSYEQYF
TRBD1	TRBV6-1	TRBJ2-7	.	TGTGCCAGCAGTGAACTCCTTAGTCGGGACAGGGACGAGCAGTACTTC	CASSELLSRDRDEQYF
TRBD1	TRBV7-9	TRBJ1-5	.	TGTGCCAGCAGCACAGGGGGCGGACAGCCCCAGCATTTT	CASSTGGGQPQHF
TRBD2	TRBV5-4	TRBJ2-1	once	TGTGCCAGCAGCGCCGCCCCGGGACTAGGGGTTAATGAGCAGTTCTTC	CASSAAPGLGVNEQFF
TRBD1	TRBV7-8	TRBJ1-2	.	TGTGCCAGCAGCCCAAAGGACAGGGCTGGCTACACCTTC	CASSPKDRAGYTF
.	TRBV7-7	TRBJ2-5	.	TGTGCCAGCAGCTTAGGGAGGCCCAGCCGAGGGGAGACCCAGTACTTC	CASSLGRPSRGETQYF
TRBD1	TRBV29-1	TRBJ1-1	.	TGCAGCGTGGACAGGGGGCTGAACACTGAAGCTTTCTTT	CSVDRGLNTEAFF
.	TRBV19	TRBJ2-5	.	TGTGCCAGTAGTATAGAGTTACTACATCAAGAGACCCAGTACTTC	CASSIELLHQETQYF
.	TRBV5-6	TRBJ2-3	.	TGTGCCAGCAGCTTGGGTCCCGGGCAACAGGAAGATACGCAGTATTTT	CASSLGPGQQEDTQYF
.	TRBV1	TRBJ2-4	few	TGCACCAGCAGTCAGACTAGATTATCCAAAAACATTCAGTACTTC	CTSSQTRLSKNIQYF
.	TRBV7-9	TRBJ2-3	.	TGTGCCAGCAGCTTAGCGGACAGCCCTTCCACAGATACGCAGTATTTT	CASSLADSPSTDTQYF
TRBD2	TRBV6-1	TRBJ2-2	once	TGTGCCAGCAGTGAAATAGAGGCTAGCGGGAACACCGGGGAGCTGTTTTTT	CASSEIEASGNTGELFF
TRBD2	TRBV4-1	TRBJ2-1	few	TGCGCCAGCAGCCAAGACCTAGCGGGGGGGTCAATTGTGCAGTTCTTC	CASSQDLAGGSIVQFF
TRBD1	TRBV7-2	TRBJ1-2	.	TGTGCCAGCAGCTTTACTGAGGGGGCTCCCTATGGCTACACCTTC	CASSFTEGAPYGYTF
.	TRBV7-9	TRBJ2-1	.	TGTGCCAGCAGCTTAGCACAGCATGAGCAGTTCTTC	CASSLAQHEQFF
.	TRBV5-4	TRBJ1-2	few	TGTGCCAGCAGCTTGGAAGGGGTCAACTATGGCTACACCTTC	CASSLEGVNYGYTF
.	TRBV14	TRBJ2-3	.	TGTGCCAGCAGCCAAGAGTATGGGGGGGGCACGCAGTATTTT	CASSQEYGGGTQYF
TRBD1	TRBV28	TRBJ1-5	few	TGTGCCAGCAGTTCACGACAGGGGGATAGCAATCAGCCCCAGCATTTT	CASSSRQGDSNQPQHF
.	TRBV4-2	TRBJ1-4	.	TGTGCCAGCAGCCAAGTATCAGGGGAAGCTAATGAAAAACTGTTTTTT	CASSQVSGEANEKLFF
.	TRBV28	TRBJ1-2	.	TGTGCCAGCAGTTTCGACAGCTATGGCTACACCTTC	CASSFDSYGYTF
.	TRBV19	TRBJ2-5	.	TGTGCCAGTAGCGCCCACTATCCGGGTTTCGGGGTCCAAGAGACCCAGTACTTC	CASSAHYPGFGVQETQYF
.	TRBV10-3	TRBJ2-7	few	TGTGCCATCTCTGACAGTCCTGACGAGCAGTACTTC	CAISDSPDEQYF
TRBD2	TRBV7-2	TRBJ2-5	.	TGTGCCAGCAGCTTAAAGCGGGGGAGCCAAGAGACCCAGTACTTC	CASSLKRGSQETQYF
.	TRBV7-7	TRBJ2-3	.	TGTGCCAGCAGCTTGGACACTAGCACAGATACGCAGTATTTT	CASSLDTSTDTQYF
.	TRBV5-1	TRBJ1-1	.	TGCGCCAGCAGCTTGGGTTGGCAGGGGATGATGAACACTGAAGCTTTCTTT	CASSLGWQGMMNTEAFF
.	TRBV5-8	TRBJ2-1	.	TGTGCCAGCAGCCCGGGACAACAGGGCTACAATGAGCAGTTCTTC	CASSPGQQGYNEQFF
.	TRBV18	TRBJ1-2	.	TGTGCCAGCACGACCCTTCTCGGAGGGGCGATTCATGGCTACACCTTC	CASTTLLGGAIHGYTF
.	TRBV4-1	TRBJ1-1	once	TGCGCCAGCAGCCAAGAGTCCCGGGCTGAAGCTTTCTTT	CASSQESRAEAFF
.	TRBV5-6	TRBJ2-2	.	TGTGCCAGCAGCTTGGCTGGGGCCAGGGGCCGAATCACCGGGGAGCTGTTTTTT	CASSLAGARGRITGELFF
.	TRBV7-9	TRBJ1-2	.	TGTGCCAGCAGCCGGGGGATCCACCCGGTTTATGGCTACACCTTC	CASSRGIHPVYGYTF
.	TRBV9	TRBJ2-1	.	TGTGCCAGCAGCGTGGGTAGCCCGACTCACAATGAGCAGTTCTTC	CASSVGSPTHNEQFF
TRBD1	TRBV5-6	TRBJ1-6	.	TGTGCCATAGATGGGACAGTCGGTAATTCACCCCTCCACTTT	CAIDGTVGNSPLHF
.	TRBV11-2	TRBJ1-2	few	TGTGCCAGCAGCTTCGTCAGGATCTCCTATGGCTACACCTTC	CASSFVRISYGYTF
.	TRBV4-2	TRBJ1-1	.	TGTGCCAGCAGCCGCGAGGGGGGGGACACTGAAGCTTTCTTT	CASSREGGDTEAFF
TRBD1	TRBV10-1	TRBJ2-1	.	TGCGCCAGCAGTCGGACAGGGGGCATTTACAATGAGCAGTTCTTC	CASSRTGGIYNEQFF